The 6 T cell receptor beta chains listed next were all sequenced from one sample in a study of cytomegalovirus exposure and HLA in healthy donors. 60 Vbeta and 13 Jbeta primers were used in PCR. TCRdb's copy holds only in-frame clones and misses some; the assay was immunoSEQ multiplex PCR. The sample includes under 100,000 clones, about two thirds of them seen just once. The sequenced sample was PBMCs. The receptor source for this set is a woman between 50 and 59 years old in good health and CMV-seropositive.

This clone was seen only once. The chain recombines TRBV5-6 with TRBJ2-7; TRBD2 might be the D (7 bases). The germline gives CDR1 SGHDT, CDR2 YYEEEE. CDR3 length: 15 residues. The V gene lost 7 bases and the J gene lost 6 bases, with 23 bases spanning the gap. CDR3 sequence (DNA): TGTGCCAGCCTCGGATGGGGGGGGGCGCCGGGCGAGCAGTACTTC. Its translation: CASLGWGGAPGEQYF.

This clone was detected once. J is TRBJ2-2 and V is TRBV10-3; no firm D call. V lost 6 bases to trimming and J lost 1 base, with 3 bases between them. The CDR3 totals 12 residues. CDR1 is ENHRY, CDR2 SYGVKD, per germline. CDR3 region: CAISLNTGELFF. The DNA for the CDR3 is TGTGCCATCAGCTTGAACACCGGGGAGCTGTTTTTT.

There are a few counts of this clone. The V call is TRBV19, the J call TRBJ2-5, with 8 bases fitting TRBD2. Germline-derived CDR1 and CDR2 are LNHDA and SQIVND (reference sequence). The V and J ends lost 5 bases and 4 bases, in that order; junction bases with no gene match: 3. This CDR3 spans 13 amino acids. Here the CDR3 reads CASSFLAGETQYF. CDR3 nucleotides: TGTGCCAGTAGTTTCCTAGCGGGAGAGACCCAGTACTTC. Using reference TRBV19 and TRBJ2-5 for the parts outside the CDR3, the full variable domain is DGGITQSPKYLFRKEGQNVTLSCEQNLNHDAMYWYRQDPGQGLRLIYYSQIVNDFQKGDIAEGYSVSREKKESFPLTVTSAQKNPTAFYLCASSFLAGETQYFGPGTRLLVL.

This clone appeared a few times. The gene calls are TRBV10-1 and TRBJ2-7; D is possibly TRBD2 (5 bases). The V end was cut by 5 bases, the J end by 7 bases, with 18 bases between. The germline V gene has CDR1 WNHNN and CDR2 SYGVQD (reference sequence). This CDR3 region has 14 residues. The DNA for the CDR3 is TGCGCCAGCAGTACCCCGGACTCGGGCGGGGAGCAGTACTTC. It specifies CASSTPDSGGEQYF.

J is TRBJ2-2 and V is TRBV6-5; D unresolved. Trimming took 8 bases from V and 6 from J, leaving 16 bases between them. The V gene's germline CDR1 is MNHEY and CDR2 SVGAGI. This CDR3 has 14 residues. DNA of the CDR3: TGTGCCAGCGGTACCCTATTGAGGTCCGGGGAGCTGTTTTTT. It translates to CASGTLLRSGELFF.

This clone was counted only a few times. The chain has TRBV28 and TRBJ1-1, with 8 positions matching TRBD1. The CDR3 has 16 amino acids. The germline V gene encodes CDR1 MDHEN and CDR2 SYDVKM. V shed 4 bases, J shed 0 bases, and the junction held 7 bases outside the gene matches. The CDR3 DNA reads as TGTGCCAGCAGTTCGGACAGGGTACCCATGAACACTGAAGCTTTCTTT. Encoded protein: CASSSDRVPMNTEAFF.